This T cell receptor beta chain comes out of a study of OX40 agonist ivuxolimab in advanced cancers. As for the study in general: Having had anti-PD-1, anti-PD-L1 or anti-CTLA-4 therapy before was allowed, and roughly 40% had some. General study results and limits: In a subset of nonresponders, normalized T-cell clonal expansion was also low. Relative to CD4+, CD8+ T cells held more expanded clones on average.

Patients with a history of autoimmune disease or on systemic immunosuppression were excluded. Generated by immunoSEQ multiplex PCR, the TCRdb table keeps only in-frame clones and is missing some. Of tens of thousands of clones in the sample, 80% to 85% were seen once. Comment on this clone: Antigen unknown.

Per germline, CDR1 SGHTA and CDR2 FQGNSA. Trimming cost V 10 bases and J 3 bases; bases outside gene matches: 7. This CDR3 region has 13 residues. The chain combines TRBV7-2 with TRBJ2-7; 9 bases match TRBD1. The receptor's source is an adult with an advanced solid tumor such as melanoma, head and neck, liver or kidney cancer. This specimen was CD4+ or CD8+ T cells sorted from blood, taken in a trial of the OX40 agonist ivuxolimab. The CDR3 DNA follows: TGTGCCACCGAGGGACAGGGAAACTACGAGCAGTACTTC. Translation gives CATEGQGNYEQYF.